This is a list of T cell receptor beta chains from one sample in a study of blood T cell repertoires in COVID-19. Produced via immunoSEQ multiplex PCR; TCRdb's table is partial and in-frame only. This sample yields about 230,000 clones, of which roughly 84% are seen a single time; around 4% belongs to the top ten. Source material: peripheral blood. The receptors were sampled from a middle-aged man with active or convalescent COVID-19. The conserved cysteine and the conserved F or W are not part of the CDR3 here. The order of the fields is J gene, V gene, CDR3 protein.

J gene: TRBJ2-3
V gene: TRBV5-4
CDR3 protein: ASSLDRGLTDTQY

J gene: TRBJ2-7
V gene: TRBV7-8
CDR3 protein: ASSSSVPYEQY

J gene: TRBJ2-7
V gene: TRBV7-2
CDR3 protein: ASSYGQTYEQY

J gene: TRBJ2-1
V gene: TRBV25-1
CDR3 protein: ASSEGLTASNEQF

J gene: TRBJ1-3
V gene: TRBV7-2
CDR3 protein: ASSLAGAASGNTIY

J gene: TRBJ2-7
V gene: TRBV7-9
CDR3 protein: ASSLAGGTYEQY

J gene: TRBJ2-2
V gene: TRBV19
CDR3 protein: ASRLGTLTGGELF

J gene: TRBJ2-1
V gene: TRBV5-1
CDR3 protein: ASSYQRGGDEQF

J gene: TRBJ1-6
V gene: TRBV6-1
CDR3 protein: ASSWGQGSPLH

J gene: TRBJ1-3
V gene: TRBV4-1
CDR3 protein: ASGPWEISGNTIY

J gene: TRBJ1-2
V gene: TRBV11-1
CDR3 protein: ASSRLRTGGYT

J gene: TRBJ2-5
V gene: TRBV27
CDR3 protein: ASLGLAGGGTQY

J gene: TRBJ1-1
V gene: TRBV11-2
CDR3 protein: ASSLNQGNTEAF

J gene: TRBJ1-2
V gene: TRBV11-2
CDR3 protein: ASTPSGQFSLYGYT

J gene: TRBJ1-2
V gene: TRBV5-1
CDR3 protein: ASSWDSNRYGYT

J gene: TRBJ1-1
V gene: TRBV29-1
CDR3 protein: SVERGSAF

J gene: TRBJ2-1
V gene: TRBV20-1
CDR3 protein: SASGKGGRGGLNEQF

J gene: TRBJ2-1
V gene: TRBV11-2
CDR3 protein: ASSVGLAVYNEQF

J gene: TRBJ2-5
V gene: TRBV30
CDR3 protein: AWSVRGVKETQY

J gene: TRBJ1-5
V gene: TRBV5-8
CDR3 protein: ASRLDREGQPQH

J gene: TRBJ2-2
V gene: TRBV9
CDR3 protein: ASSASSPVPLRTGELF

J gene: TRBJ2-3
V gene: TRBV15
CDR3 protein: ATSRPTSGGFSTDTQY

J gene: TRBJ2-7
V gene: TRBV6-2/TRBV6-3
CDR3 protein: ASSYSTGDTYEQY

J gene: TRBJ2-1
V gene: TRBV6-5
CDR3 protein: ASSYTQVDEQF

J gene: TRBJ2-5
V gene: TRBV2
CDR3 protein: ASTRGGETQY

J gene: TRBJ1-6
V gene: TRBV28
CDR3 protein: ASSFSEGQGLYSPLH

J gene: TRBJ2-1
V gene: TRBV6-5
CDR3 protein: ASSRAGQGLNEQF

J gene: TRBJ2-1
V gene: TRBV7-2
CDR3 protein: ASSLDLGRRSLGEQF

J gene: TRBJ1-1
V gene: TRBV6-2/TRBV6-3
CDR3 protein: ASSYSSSEAF

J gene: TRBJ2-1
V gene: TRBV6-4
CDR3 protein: ASSEIYTRQGYDNEQF

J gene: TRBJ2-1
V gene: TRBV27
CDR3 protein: ASSLRDTTSEQF

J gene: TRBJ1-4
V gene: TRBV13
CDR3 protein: ASSLGNGREEKLF

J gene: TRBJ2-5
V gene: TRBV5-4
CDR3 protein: ASTNGQGRETQY

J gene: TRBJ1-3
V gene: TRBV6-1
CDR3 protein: ASSEGGLGNTIY

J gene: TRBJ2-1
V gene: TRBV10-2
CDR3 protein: ASSESGTSGGNEQF

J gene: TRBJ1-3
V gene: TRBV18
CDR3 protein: ASSPEGSSGNTIY

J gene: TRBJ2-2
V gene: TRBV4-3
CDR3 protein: ASSQDLNTGELF

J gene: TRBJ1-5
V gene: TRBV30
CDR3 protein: AWRGDSIGNQPQH

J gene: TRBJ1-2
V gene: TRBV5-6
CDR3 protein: ASSSPGMGGHYGYT

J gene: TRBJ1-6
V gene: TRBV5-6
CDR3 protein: ASSFAGSHLGPSPLH

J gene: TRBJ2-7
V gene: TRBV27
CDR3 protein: ASSMGLDREQY

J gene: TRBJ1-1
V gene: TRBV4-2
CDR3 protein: ASSPGTANTEAF

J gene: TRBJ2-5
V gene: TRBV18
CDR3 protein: ASSATGTGGHQETQY

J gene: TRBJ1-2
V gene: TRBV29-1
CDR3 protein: SVEEGGYEGYT

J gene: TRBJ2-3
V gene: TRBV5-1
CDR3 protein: ASSLAIQRHTDTQY

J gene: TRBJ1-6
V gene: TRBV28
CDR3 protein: ASRFFQGSNSPLH

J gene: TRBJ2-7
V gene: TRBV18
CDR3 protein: ASSPPDRYEQY

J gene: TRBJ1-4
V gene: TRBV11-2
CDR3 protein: ASSPPGATNEKLF

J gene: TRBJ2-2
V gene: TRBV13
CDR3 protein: ASSLTGAYTGELF

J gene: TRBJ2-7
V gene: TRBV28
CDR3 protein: ASLSGGEGEQY

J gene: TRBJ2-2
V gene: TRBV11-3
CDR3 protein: ASSARGTGELF